Listed here is a single TCR beta chain. This entry comes from a study of CD8+CD57+ T cells in acquired aplastic anemia. The CDR3 is 14 residues long. Per germline, CDR1 WSHSY and CDR2 SAAADI. The V and J ends lost 6 bases and 9 bases, in that order; junction bases with no gene match: 9. For CDR3 and TCR beta VDJ profiling, genomic DNA was the template used. TCRdb fed the reads into MiXCR, producing one record per CDR3 protein. The table records about 190,000 distinct CDR3 sequences, 50% to 55% of them present only once. This rearrangement joins TRBV10-2 to TRBJ2-7; 12 positions match TRBD2. The receptor comes from a human donor in good health, serving as a control. Sequenced sample: sorted CD4+, CD8+, or CD8+CD57+ T cells (not recorded which) from PBMCs. The CDR3 spells CASSRTSGTGGQYF. The CDR3, as DNA: TGCGCCAGCAGCAGGACTAGCGGGACGGGGGGGCAGTACTTC.